Reported below is one T cell receptor (beta chain). The record originates from a study of blood T cell repertoires in COVID-19. As for the study in general: Acute and convalescent COVID-19 specimens originated in the United States, Italy and Spain.

Original processing notes: Reference gene primer amplification yielded estimated nucleated cell counts. Profiling relied on immunoSEQ multiplex PCR, and the TCRdb table lists in-frame clones only, not all of them. V and J calls and clone size are those listed in that table; D and trimming were worked out from the DNA. The sample carries about 440,000 clones, 80% to 95% recorded once. V shed 0 bases and J shed 0 bases, with 15 bases lying between them. This CDR3 has 18 amino acids. Germline V gene sequence: CDR1 GTSNPN, CDR2 SVGIG (reference sequence). The chain joins TRBV30 to TRBJ2-6, with D possibly being TRBD2 (6 bases). Sequenced material: PBMCs or T cells enriched from blood (not recorded which). This sequence originates from a man between 18 and 29 years old who had recovered from COVID-19. DNA for the CDR3: TGTGCCTGGAGTGTACGGGAGAAACAGACCTCTGGGGCCAACGTCCTGACTTTC. Its translation is CAWSVREKQTSGANVLTF.